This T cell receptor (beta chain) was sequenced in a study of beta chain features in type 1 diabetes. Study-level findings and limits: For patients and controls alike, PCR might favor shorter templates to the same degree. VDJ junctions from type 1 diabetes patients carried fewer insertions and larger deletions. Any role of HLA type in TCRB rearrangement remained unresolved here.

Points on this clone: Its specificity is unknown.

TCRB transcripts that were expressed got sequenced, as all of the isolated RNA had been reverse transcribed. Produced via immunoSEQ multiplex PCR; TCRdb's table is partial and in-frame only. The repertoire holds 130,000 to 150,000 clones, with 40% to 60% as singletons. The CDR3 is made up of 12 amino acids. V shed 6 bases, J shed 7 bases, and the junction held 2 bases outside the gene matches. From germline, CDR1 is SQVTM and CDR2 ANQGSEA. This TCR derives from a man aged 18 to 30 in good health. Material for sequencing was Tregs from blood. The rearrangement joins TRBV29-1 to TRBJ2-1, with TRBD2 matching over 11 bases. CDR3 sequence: CSVSSGRNEQFF. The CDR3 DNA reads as TGCAGCGTCTCTAGCGGGAGGAATGAGCAGTTCTTC.